This is a list of T cell receptor beta chains from one sample in a study of T cells in Graves' hyperthyroidism and ophthalmopathy. One entry per CDR3 protein, called by TCRdb with MiXCR from the multiplex PCR reads. The sample has roughly 700,000 distinct CDR3 sequences; roughly a third are singletons. The sample taken for sequencing was blood. The receptors stem from a woman in her thirties or forties with Graves' hyperthyroidism. CDR3s include the opening cysteine and the closing phenylalanine or tryptophan. A D gene is named only where the DNA matches it firmly. Some rows mark clone size as missing; the rest say once, few, many or name a class of expanded clone.

d_gene	abundance	v_gene	j_gene	CDR3aa	CDR3nt
.	.	TRBV2	TRBJ1-5	CASSGIYSNQPQHF	TGTGCCAGCAGTGGAATATATAGCAATCAGCCCCAGCATTTT
TRBD1	many	TRBV19	TRBJ1-5	CASSRTGAFGQPQHF	TGTGCCAGCTCTAGGACAGGGGCCTTCGGTCAGCCCCAGCATTTT
.	.	TRBV4-1	TRBJ1-2	CASSQVPQYGYTF	TGCGCCAGCAGCCAAGTCCCACAGTATGGCTACACCTTC
TRBD1	.	TRBV7-9	TRBJ2-7	CASSPDRGDQYF	TGTGCCAGCTCTCCGGACAGGGGTGATCAGTACTTC
.	many	TRBV7-2	TRBJ2-7	CASSLDWRGPSYEQYF	TGTGCCAGCAGCTTAGATTGGCGGGGACCATCCTACGAGCAGTACTTC
.	many	TRBV10-3	TRBJ1-5	CAGGSGGNQPQHF	TGTGCCGGAGGTTCCGGGGGGAATCAGCCCCAGCATTTT
.	.	TRBV12-3/TRBV12-4	TRBJ1-2	CASSRGAFYGYTF	TGTGCCAGCAGTCGAGGGGCCTTCTATGGCTACACCTTC
.	.	TRBV7-9	TRBJ1-2	CASSLTWGAIGNYGYTF	TGTGCCAGCAGCTTAACGTGGGGGGCTATTGGGAACTATGGCTACACCTTC
TRBD1	few	TRBV19	TRBJ1-5	CASIGRGFGQPQHF	TGTGCCAGTATCGGCAGGGGGTTTGGGCAGCCCCAGCATTTT
.	few	TRBV10-3	TRBJ2-3	CAISESVGTDTQYF	TGTGCCATCAGTGAGTCTGTGGGGACAGATACGCAGTATTTT
TRBD2	.	TRBV10-3	TRBJ2-7	CAISVGLAGGNYEQYF	TGTGCCATCAGTGTGGGACTAGCGGGAGGAAACTACGAGCAGTACTTC
TRBD1	.	TRBV7-9	TRBJ2-1	CASIQGARGEQFF	TGTGCCAGTATACAGGGGGCGCGTGGGGAGCAGTTCTTC
.	.	TRBV2	TRBJ2-5	CASSLMGSGMETQYF	TGTGCCAGCAGTTTAATGGGGTCGGGAATGGAGACCCAGTACTTC
.	.	TRBV10-3	TRBJ2-7	CQRETGRTYEQYF	TGCCAGCGAGAGACAGGCCGGACCTACGAGCAGTACTTC
TRBD2	few	TRBV30	TRBJ2-7	CAWSVKRESDEQYF	TGTGCCTGGAGTGTAAAGCGGGAGAGCGACGAGCAGTACTTC
.	many	TRBV11-2	TRBJ1-1	CASWGPRKTDTEAFF	TGTGCCAGCTGGGGCCCCCGGAAAACGGACACTGAAGCTTTCTTT
TRBD1	.	TRBV4-3	TRBJ2-7	CASSQTGQGIYEQYF	TGCGCCAGCAGCCAAACGGGACAGGGTATTTACGAGCAGTACTTC
TRBD1	.	TRBV9	TRBJ1-2	CASSLAAGETPRGYGYTF	TGTGCCAGCAGCTTAGCGGCGGGGGAAACTCCCAGGGGGTATGGCTACACCTTC
.	.	TRBV29-1	TRBJ2-7	CSVGHGGNYEQYF	TGCAGCGTTGGACATGGAGGGAATTACGAGCAGTACTTC
.	.	TRBV10-3	TRBJ2-7	CAISVGGNLDYEQYF	TGTGCCATCAGTGTTGGCGGGAACTTGGACTACGAGCAGTACTTC
.	.	TRBV7-2	TRBJ2-3	CASSWGRVNTDTQYF	TGTGCCAGCAGCTGGGGCAGGGTTAACACAGATACGCAGTATTTT
.	.	TRBV28	TRBJ1-2	CASRISGAAYGYTF	TGTGCCAGCAGGATCTCAGGGGCGGCCTATGGCTACACCTTC
TRBD1	many	TRBV29-1	TRBJ1-4	CSVAGQANEKLFF	TGCAGCGTCGCGGGACAGGCTAATGAAAAACTGTTTTTT
.	.	TRBV5-1	TRBJ2-2	CASSLAGGITGELFF	TGCGCCAGCAGCTTGGCTGGGGGGATCACCGGGGAGCTGTTTTTT
TRBD1	.	TRBV19	TRBJ1-5	CASYSRTGGFNQPQHF	TGTGCCAGTTACTCGAGGACAGGGGGCTTCAATCAGCCCCAGCATTTT
.	many	TRBV20-1	TRBJ1-6	CSARTAGASPLHF	TGCAGTGCTAGAACCGCGGGGGCTTCACCCCTCCACTTT
TRBD2	.	TRBV20-1	TRBJ2-5	CSARSSGTNTGETQYF	TGCAGTGCTAGATCTAGCGGGACCAACACCGGGGAGACCCAGTACTTC
.	.	TRBV19	TRBJ1-1	CASSVQVNTGAFF	TGTGCCAGTAGCGTACAGGTGAACACTGGAGCTTTCTTT
.	many	TRBV7-9	TRBJ2-7	CASGAGHHYEQYF	TGTGCCAGCGGCGCGGGACACCACTACGAGCAGTACTTC
.	many	TRBV7-9	TRBJ1-1	CASSLVDNPNTEAFF	TGTGCCAGCAGCTTAGTTGACAACCCGAACACTGAAGCTTTCTTT
TRBD1	many	TRBV7-2	TRBJ2-7	CASSLQFWTGSYEQYF	TGTGCCAGCAGCTTACAGTTTTGGACAGGGAGCTACGAGCAGTACTTC
.	.	TRBV4-1	TRBJ1-1	CASSQRESPLMNTEAFF	TGCGCCAGCAGCCAGAGGGAGTCACCCCTGATGAACACTGAAGCTTTCTTT
TRBD2	few	TRBV19	TRBJ2-2	CASRPGSSGARGTGELFF	TGTGCCAGTAGGCCGGGAAGTAGCGGGGCTAGGGGAACCGGGGAGCTGTTTTTT
.	many	TRBV6-5	TRBJ1-1	CASSYSRDTEAFF	TGTGCCAGCAGCTATAGTCGGGACACTGAAGCTTTCTTT
.	.	TRBV7-9	TRBJ1-3	CASSQVVLGQSLSSGNTIYF	TGCGCCAGCAGCCAAGTCGTTCTCGGACAGAGTTTGTCCTCTGGAAACACCATATATTTT
TRBD2	.	TRBV20-1	TRBJ2-6	CSAREWEGSGANVLTF	TGCAGTGCTAGAGAATGGGAGGGAAGTGGGGCCAACGTCCTGACTTTC
.	.	TRBV12-3/TRBV12-4	TRBJ1-4	CASSLSIAGKLFF	TGTGCCAGCAGTTTATCGATCGCGGGAAAACTGTTTTTT
TRBD2	.	TRBV9	TRBJ2-5	CASGLAGGQETQYF	TGTGCCAGCGGCCTAGCGGGGGGGCAAGAGACCCAGTACTTC
.	.	TRBV10-3	TRBJ1-1	CASSPEGMVPEAFF	TGTGCCAGCAGTCCCGAAGGTATGGTGCCTGAAGCTTTCTTT
.	few	TRBV12-3/TRBV12-4	TRBJ1-2	CASSFYGLPDGYTF	TGTGCCAGCAGTTTTTACGGGCTCCCTGATGGCTACACCTTC
.	.	TRBV3-1	TRBJ1-3	CASSPRGQSGNTIYF	TGTGCCAGCAGCCCAAGAGGACAGTCTGGAAACACCATATATTTT
TRBD1	once	TRBV10-3	TRBJ1-2	CAISVGQPYGYTF	TGTGCCATCAGTGTGGGACAGCCATATGGCTACACCTTC
.	many	TRBV25-1	TRBJ1-6	CASSESGGSNSPLHF	TGTGCCAGCAGTGAATCGGGGGGCTCTAATTCACCCCTCCACTTT
.	.	TRBV19	TRBJ1-5	CASSPRGRRSRQPQHF	TGTGCCAGTAGTCCAAGAGGCCGGAGGTCAAGACAGCCCCAGCATTTT
.	few	TRBV7-9	TRBJ1-1	CASTPGRGVEDTEAFF	TGTGCCAGCACCCCCGGACGGGGAGTTGAGGACACTGAAGCTTTCTTT
.	.	TRBV12-3/TRBV12-4	TRBJ1-1	CASTDRGGHQNTEAFF	TGTGCCAGCACCGACCGGGGGGGACACCAAAACACTGAAGCTTTCTTT